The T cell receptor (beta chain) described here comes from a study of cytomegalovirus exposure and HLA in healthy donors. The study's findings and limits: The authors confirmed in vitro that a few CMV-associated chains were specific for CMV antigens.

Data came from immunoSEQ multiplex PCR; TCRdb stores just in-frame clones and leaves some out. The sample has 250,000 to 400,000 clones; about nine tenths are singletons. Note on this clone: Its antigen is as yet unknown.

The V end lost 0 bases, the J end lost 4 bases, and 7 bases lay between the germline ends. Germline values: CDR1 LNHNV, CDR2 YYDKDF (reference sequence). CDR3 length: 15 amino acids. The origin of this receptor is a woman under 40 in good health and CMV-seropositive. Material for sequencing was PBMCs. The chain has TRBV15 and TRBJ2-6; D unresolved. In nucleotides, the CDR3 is TGTGCCACCAGCAGAGATTATTCCGGGGCCAACGTCCTGACTTTC. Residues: CATSRDYSGANVLTF. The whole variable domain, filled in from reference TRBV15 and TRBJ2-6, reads DAMVIQNPRYQVTQFGKPVTLSCSQTLNHNVMYWYQQKSSQAPKLLFHYYDKDFNNEADTPDNFQSRRPNTSFCFLDIRSPGLGDTAMYLCATSRDYSGANVLTFGAGSRLTVL.